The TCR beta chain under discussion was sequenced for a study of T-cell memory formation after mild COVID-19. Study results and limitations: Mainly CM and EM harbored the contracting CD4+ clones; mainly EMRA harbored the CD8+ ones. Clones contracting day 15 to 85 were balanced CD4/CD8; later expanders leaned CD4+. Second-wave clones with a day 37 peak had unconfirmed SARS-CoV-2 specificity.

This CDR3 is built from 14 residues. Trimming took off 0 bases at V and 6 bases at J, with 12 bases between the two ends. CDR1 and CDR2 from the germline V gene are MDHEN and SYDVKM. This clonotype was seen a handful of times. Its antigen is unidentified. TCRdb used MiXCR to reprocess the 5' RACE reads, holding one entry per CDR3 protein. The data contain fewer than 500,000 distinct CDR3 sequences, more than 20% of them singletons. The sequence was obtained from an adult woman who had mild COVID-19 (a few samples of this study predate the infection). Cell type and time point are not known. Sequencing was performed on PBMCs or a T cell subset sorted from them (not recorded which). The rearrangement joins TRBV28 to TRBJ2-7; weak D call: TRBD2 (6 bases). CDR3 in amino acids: CASSLWAGSGEQYF. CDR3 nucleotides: TGTGCCAGCAGTTTATGGGCGGGGTCGGGCGAGCAGTACTTC.